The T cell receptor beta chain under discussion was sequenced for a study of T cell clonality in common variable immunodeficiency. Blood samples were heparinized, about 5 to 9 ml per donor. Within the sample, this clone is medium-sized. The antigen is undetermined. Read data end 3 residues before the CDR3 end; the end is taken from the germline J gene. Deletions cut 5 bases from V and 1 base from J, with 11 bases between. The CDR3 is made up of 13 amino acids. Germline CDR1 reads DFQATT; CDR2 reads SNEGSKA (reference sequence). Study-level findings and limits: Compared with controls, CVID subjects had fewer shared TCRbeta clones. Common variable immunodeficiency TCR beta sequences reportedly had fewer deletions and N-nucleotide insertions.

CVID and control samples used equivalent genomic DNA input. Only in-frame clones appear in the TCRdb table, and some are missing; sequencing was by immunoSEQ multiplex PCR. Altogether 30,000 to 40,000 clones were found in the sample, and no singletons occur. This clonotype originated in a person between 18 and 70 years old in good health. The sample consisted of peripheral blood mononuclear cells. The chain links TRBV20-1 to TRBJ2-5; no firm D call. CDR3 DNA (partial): TGCAGTGCTTCTATACACAGCCAAGAGACC. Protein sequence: CSASIHSQET. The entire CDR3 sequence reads CSASIHSQETQYF.